This T cell receptor (beta chain) was documented in a study of T-cell memory formation after mild COVID-19. General study points: Mainly in CM and EM were contracting CD4+ clones; CD8+ were in EMRA. There was no confirmation that second-wave clones peaking on day 37 were SARS-CoV-2 specific. Day 15 to 85 contracting clones showed balanced CD4/CD8; day 15 to 37 expanders favored CD4+.

As to this clonotype: No antigen is known for it.

UMIs and sample barcodes were carried by the TCR alpha and TCR beta cDNA libraries that 5'RACE produced using constant-segment primers. MiXCR, applied by TCRdb to the 5' RACE reads, yields one record per CDR3 protein. The sample holds 450,000 to 700,000 distinct CDR3 sequences, 18% seen once. Sequencing was carried out using PBMCs or a T cell subset sorted from them (not recorded which). The clonotype comes from an adult woman who had mild COVID-19 (a few samples of this study predate the infection). Cell type and time point are not known.

CDR3: CASRIGGPNYGYTF. The CDR3 nucleotides are TGTGCCAGCCGGATCGGGGGTCCAAACTATGGCTACACCTTC. The genes are TRBV11-2 and TRBJ1-2; TRBD1 is a possible D gene (5 bases). CDR3 length: 14 residues. V was clipped by 8 bases and J by 2 bases, with 15 bases between them. CDR1 is SGHAT and CDR2 is FQNNGV in the germline V gene.